A selection of T cell receptor beta chains follows, all from one sample in a study of shared clonotypes between healthy human individuals. Assay: immunoSEQ multiplex PCR; the TCRdb copy retains only in-frame clones and omits some. The sample has just over 2,000,000 clones; about 95% are singletons. Sequencing was done on a sample of naive CD8+ T cells sorted from blood. These receptors originate from a young man in good health. Each CDR3 is given with its conserved first and last residue. Each record gives: J gene, V gene, D gene, clone size, CDR3 DNA, CDR3 protein. A D gene is named only where the DNA matches it firmly. Only some rows state a clone size, as once, few, many or a class for expanded clones.

j_gene: TRBJ2-7
v_gene: TRBV28
d_gene: .
abundance: .
CDR3nt: TGTGCCAGCAGTTTAGGATTCGGGCGCGAGCAGTACTTC
CDR3aa: CASSLGFGREQYF

j_gene: TRBJ2-3
v_gene: TRBV28
d_gene: .
abundance: .
CDR3nt: TGTGCCAGCAGTTCCTGGACAGCCGCTAGCACAGATACGCAGTATTTT
CDR3aa: CASSSWTAASTDTQYF

j_gene: TRBJ2-1
v_gene: TRBV6-6
d_gene: .
abundance: .
CDR3nt: TGTGCCAGCAGCCTCTCTCAGAGCTCCTACAATGAGCAGTTCTTC
CDR3aa: CASSLSQSSYNEQFF

j_gene: TRBJ2-2
v_gene: TRBV30
d_gene: .
abundance: .
CDR3nt: TGTGCCTGGAGTGCTTTGGGGTTACCCGGGGAGCTGTTTTTT
CDR3aa: CAWSALGLPGELFF

j_gene: TRBJ2-7
v_gene: TRBV29-1
d_gene: .
abundance: .
CDR3nt: TGCAGCGTTAGAGGCGGGGACTCCTACGAGCAGTACTTC
CDR3aa: CSVRGGDSYEQYF

j_gene: TRBJ2-1
v_gene: TRBV5-4
d_gene: .
abundance: .
CDR3nt: TGTGCCAGCAGCTGGGGCGACGAGCAGTTCTTC
CDR3aa: CASSWGDEQFF

j_gene: TRBJ2-7
v_gene: TRBV27
d_gene: .
abundance: .
CDR3nt: TGTGCCAGCAGTTTAGGGGCCCTCCAAACCTACGAGCAGTACTTC
CDR3aa: CASSLGALQTYEQYF

j_gene: TRBJ2-7
v_gene: TRBV7-9
d_gene: .
abundance: .
CDR3nt: TGTGCCAGCACGCGGGCGATGGACTCCTACGAGCAGTACTTC
CDR3aa: CASTRAMDSYEQYF

j_gene: TRBJ1-1
v_gene: TRBV27
d_gene: .
abundance: .
CDR3nt: TGTGCCAGTTCCGCCGACATGAACACTGAAGCTTTCTTT
CDR3aa: CASSADMNTEAFF

j_gene: TRBJ1-1
v_gene: TRBV30
d_gene: .
abundance: .
CDR3nt: TGTGCCTGGAATGATATAGACATGAACACTGAAGCTTTCTTT
CDR3aa: CAWNDIDMNTEAFF

j_gene: TRBJ2-7
v_gene: TRBV30
d_gene: .
abundance: .
CDR3nt: TGTGCCTGGAGTGTACTTTTCCAGACCGACGAGCAGTACTTC
CDR3aa: CAWSVLFQTDEQYF

j_gene: TRBJ2-1
v_gene: TRBV27
d_gene: .
abundance: .
CDR3nt: TGTGCCAGCAGTTTTTCGCAGGGGGGCTACAATGAGCAGTTCTTC
CDR3aa: CASSFSQGGYNEQFF

j_gene: TRBJ2-1
v_gene: TRBV5-1
d_gene: TRBD2
abundance: .
CDR3nt: TGCGCCAGCAGCTATCTAGCGGGAGACAATGAGCAGTTCTTC
CDR3aa: CASSYLAGDNEQFF

j_gene: TRBJ2-7
v_gene: TRBV4-1
d_gene: .
abundance: .
CDR3nt: TGCGCCAGCAGCCAAGAAAGGGGCTCGTACGAGCAGTACTTC
CDR3aa: CASSQERGSYEQYF

j_gene: TRBJ2-3
v_gene: TRBV27
d_gene: TRBD2
abundance: .
CDR3nt: TGTGCCAGCAGTTTCGTCGGGGAGGGAATCGATACGCAGTATTTT
CDR3aa: CASSFVGEGIDTQYF

j_gene: TRBJ2-3
v_gene: TRBV27
d_gene: .
abundance: .
CDR3nt: TGTGCCAGCAGTTTATTGGAGGGGCCGCAGTATTTT
CDR3aa: CASSLLEGPQYF

j_gene: TRBJ2-7
v_gene: TRBV9
d_gene: .
abundance: .
CDR3nt: TGTGCCAGCAGCTCACCGGATGGGGCGGACTACGAGCAGTACTTC
CDR3aa: CASSSPDGADYEQYF

j_gene: TRBJ2-1
v_gene: TRBV5-1
d_gene: TRBD2
abundance: .
CDR3nt: TGCGCCAGCAGCTGGGCTAGCGGGAGTATGAATGAGCAGTTCTTC
CDR3aa: CASSWASGSMNEQFF

j_gene: TRBJ2-1
v_gene: TRBV6-6
d_gene: .
abundance: .
CDR3nt: TGTGCCAGCAAGATTTGGAGCTCCTACAATGAGCAGTTCTTC
CDR3aa: CASKIWSSYNEQFF

j_gene: TRBJ2-5
v_gene: TRBV28
d_gene: .
abundance: once
CDR3nt: TGTGCCAGCACCAAGTGGGCCAATGGAGAGACCCAGTACTTC
CDR3aa: CASTKWANGETQYF

j_gene: TRBJ2-7
v_gene: TRBV6-1
d_gene: TRBD2
abundance: .
CDR3nt: TGTGCCAGCAGTTCCCTTAGCGGGGGGGCGATTGAGCAGTACTTC
CDR3aa: CASSSLSGGAIEQYF

j_gene: TRBJ2-7
v_gene: TRBV27
d_gene: TRBD1
abundance: .
CDR3nt: TGTGCCAGCAGTCCCACACAGGGGGGCTCCTACGAGCAGTACTTC
CDR3aa: CASSPTQGGSYEQYF

j_gene: TRBJ2-3
v_gene: TRBV7-9
d_gene: .
abundance: .
CDR3nt: TGTGCCAGCAGCTTAGGTTGGTCTAGCTCCGCAGATACGCAGTATTTT
CDR3aa: CASSLGWSSSADTQYF

j_gene: TRBJ1-1
v_gene: TRBV6-5
d_gene: .
abundance: once
CDR3nt: TGTGCCAGCAGTTATACCGCACGGCCTGGGTGGACTGAAGCTTTCTTT
CDR3aa: CASSYTARPGWTEAFF

j_gene: TRBJ2-1
v_gene: TRBV30
d_gene: TRBD2
abundance: few
CDR3nt: TGTGCCTGGTATAAAGCGGGAGAGAGCTCCTACAATGAGCAGTTCTTC
CDR3aa: CAWYKAGESSYNEQFF

j_gene: TRBJ2-2
v_gene: TRBV5-6
d_gene: .
abundance: .
CDR3nt: TGTGCCAGCAGCATTAACGGGGCAGTTGGGTTGCTGTTTTTT
CDR3aa: CASSINGAVGLLFF

j_gene: TRBJ1-3
v_gene: TRBV15
d_gene: .
abundance: .
CDR3nt: TGTGCCACCAGCCGGGGGGGCGTAGACTCTGGAAACACCATATATTTT
CDR3aa: CATSRGGVDSGNTIYF

j_gene: TRBJ1-3
v_gene: TRBV4-1
d_gene: .
abundance: .
CDR3nt: TGCGCCAGCAGCCAAGTTGGGAGCTCTGGAAACACCATATATTTT
CDR3aa: CASSQVGSSGNTIYF

j_gene: TRBJ1-4
v_gene: TRBV10-3
d_gene: TRBD1
abundance: .
CDR3nt: TGTGCCATCAGTGTTGGGACAGGCTATGAAAAACTGTTTTTT
CDR3aa: CAISVGTGYEKLFF

j_gene: TRBJ1-4
v_gene: TRBV11-2
d_gene: TRBD1
abundance: .
CDR3nt: TGTGCCAGCAGCTTCACAGGGGAACCGCTTAATGAAAAACTGTTTTTT
CDR3aa: CASSFTGEPLNEKLFF

j_gene: TRBJ1-3
v_gene: TRBV6-1
d_gene: .
abundance: .
CDR3nt: TGTGCCAGCAGTGAATTAGGAAGCTCCACTGGAAACACCATATATTTT
CDR3aa: CASSELGSSTGNTIYF

j_gene: TRBJ2-2
v_gene: TRBV30
d_gene: .
abundance: once
CDR3nt: TGTGCCGGCGTGCTAAAGCCGAACACCGGGGAGCTGTTTTTT
CDR3aa: CAGVLKPNTGELFF

j_gene: TRBJ2-7
v_gene: TRBV6-5
d_gene: .
abundance: .
CDR3nt: TGTGCCAGCAGTTTTCGGACGCCCTACGAGCAGTACTTC
CDR3aa: CASSFRTPYEQYF

j_gene: TRBJ2-1
v_gene: TRBV29-1
d_gene: .
abundance: .
CDR3nt: TGCAGCGTTGTTATTACGAATGAGCAGTTCTTC
CDR3aa: CSVVITNEQFF

j_gene: TRBJ2-7
v_gene: TRBV5-4
d_gene: .
abundance: once
CDR3nt: TGTGCCAGCAGCCCGGGAGTAGCGGTCTACGAGCAGTACTTC
CDR3aa: CASSPGVAVYEQYF

j_gene: TRBJ1-1
v_gene: TRBV11-2
d_gene: .
abundance: .
CDR3nt: TGTGCCAGCAGACCACGGACTGAAGCTTTCTTT
CDR3aa: CASRPRTEAFF

j_gene: TRBJ2-1
v_gene: TRBV9
d_gene: .
abundance: .
CDR3nt: TGTGCCAGCAGCGTAACAGAGGGGCCCTACAATGAGCAGTTCTTC
CDR3aa: CASSVTEGPYNEQFF

j_gene: TRBJ2-7
v_gene: TRBV5-4
d_gene: .
abundance: .
CDR3nt: TGTGCTCCAGGGGCGGATAACGAGCAGTACTTC
CDR3aa: CAPGADNEQYF

j_gene: TRBJ1-1
v_gene: TRBV5-4
d_gene: .
abundance: .
CDR3nt: TGTGCCAGCAGCTTGGCCGGGTTAGGGGAACCTGAAGCTTTCTTT
CDR3aa: CASSLAGLGEPEAFF

j_gene: TRBJ2-7
v_gene: TRBV13
d_gene: .
abundance: .
CDR3nt: TGTGCCAGCAGCTTAGCCCACGAGCAGTACTTC
CDR3aa: CASSLAHEQYF

j_gene: TRBJ2-7
v_gene: TRBV4-1
d_gene: .
abundance: .
CDR3nt: TGCGCCAGCAGCCAACAGGCGGGGAGCTACGAGCAGTACTTC
CDR3aa: CASSQQAGSYEQYF

j_gene: TRBJ1-2
v_gene: TRBV10-3
d_gene: .
abundance: .
CDR3nt: TGTGCCATCAGCGAAGGACCGAACTATGGCTACACCTTC
CDR3aa: CAISEGPNYGYTF

j_gene: TRBJ2-7
v_gene: TRBV4-3
d_gene: TRBD1
abundance: .
CDR3nt: TGCGCCAGCAGCCACGGACAGGAGTCAGCCTACGAGCAGTACTTC
CDR3aa: CASSHGQESAYEQYF

j_gene: TRBJ1-3
v_gene: TRBV5-4
d_gene: .
abundance: .
CDR3nt: TGTGCCAGCAGCATTCCAGGGGCTGGAAACACCATATATTTT
CDR3aa: CASSIPGAGNTIYF

j_gene: TRBJ1-2
v_gene: TRBV6-5
d_gene: .
abundance: .
CDR3nt: TGTGCCAGCAGTTACGCCGGGACGGAGTATGGCTACACCTTC
CDR3aa: CASSYAGTEYGYTF

j_gene: TRBJ2-7
v_gene: TRBV7-2
d_gene: TRBD2
abundance: .
CDR3nt: TGTGCCAGCAGCTACCATGGAAATAGCGGGAGTCAGGAGCAGTACTTC
CDR3aa: CASSYHGNSGSQEQYF

j_gene: TRBJ1-1
v_gene: TRBV4-3
d_gene: .
abundance: .
CDR3nt: TGCGCCAGCAGCCAAGATTGGGGTGGCGGCACTGAAGCTTTCTTT
CDR3aa: CASSQDWGGGTEAFF

j_gene: TRBJ2-5
v_gene: TRBV5-5
d_gene: .
abundance: .
CDR3nt: TGTGCCAGCAGCATCGTTAGGGGGTCGGAGACCCAGTACTTC
CDR3aa: CASSIVRGSETQYF

j_gene: TRBJ1-1
v_gene: TRBV2
d_gene: .
abundance: .
CDR3nt: TGTGCCAGCAGTGAACGGCAGGCCCTGAACACTGAAGCTTTCTTT
CDR3aa: CASSERQALNTEAFF

j_gene: TRBJ2-1
v_gene: TRBV7-2
d_gene: TRBD2
abundance: .
CDR3nt: TGTGCCAGCAGTTCCTTGGGACTAGCGGGACCATACAATGAGCAGTTCTTC
CDR3aa: CASSSLGLAGPYNEQFF

j_gene: TRBJ1-2
v_gene: TRBV7-8
d_gene: TRBD1
abundance: .
CDR3nt: TGTGCCAGCAGCCGTGACAGGGAGAGCTATGGCTACACCTTC
CDR3aa: CASSRDRESYGYTF

j_gene: TRBJ2-7
v_gene: TRBV27
d_gene: .
abundance: .
CDR3nt: TGTGCCAGCAGCCCCAACCTGGGGGAGCAGTACTTC
CDR3aa: CASSPNLGEQYF

j_gene: TRBJ2-2
v_gene: TRBV15
d_gene: TRBD1
abundance: .
CDR3nt: TGTGCCACCAGCAGACTGCCAGGGGGTTGGACCGGGGAGCTGTTTTTT
CDR3aa: CATSRLPGGWTGELFF

j_gene: TRBJ2-1
v_gene: TRBV6-5
d_gene: TRBD2
abundance: .
CDR3nt: TGTGCCAGCAGTTACTCGAGCGGGGTAAACAATGAGCAGTTCTTC
CDR3aa: CASSYSSGVNNEQFF

j_gene: TRBJ2-1
v_gene: TRBV11-1
d_gene: TRBD1
abundance: .
CDR3nt: TGTGCCAGCAGCTTAGCGGGACAGGGGTACAATGAGCAGTTCTTC
CDR3aa: CASSLAGQGYNEQFF